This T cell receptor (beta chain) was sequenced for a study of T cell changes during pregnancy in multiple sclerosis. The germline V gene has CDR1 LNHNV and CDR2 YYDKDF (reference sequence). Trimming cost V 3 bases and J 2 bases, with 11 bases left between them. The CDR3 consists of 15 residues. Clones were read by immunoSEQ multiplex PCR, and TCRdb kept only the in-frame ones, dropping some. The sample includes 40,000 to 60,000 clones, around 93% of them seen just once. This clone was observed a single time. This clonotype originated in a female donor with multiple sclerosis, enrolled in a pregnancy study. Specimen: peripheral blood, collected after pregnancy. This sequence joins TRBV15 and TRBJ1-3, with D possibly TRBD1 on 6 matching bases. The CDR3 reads CATSSRGNAGNTIYF. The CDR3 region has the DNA TGTGCCACCAGCAGCAGGGGAAACGCTGGAAACACCATATATTTT.